The TCR beta chain under discussion was sequenced for a study of human thymus T cells. Study outcomes and limitations: Thymic repertoires from unrelated individuals overlapped highly, related research reported. Across thymic and blood repertoires, the usage of V and J genes appeared to be biased.

CDR1 is MGHRA, CDR2 YSYEKL, per germline. CDR3 length: 14 amino acids. Trimming cost V 4 bases and J 0 bases, with 9 bases left between them. Profiling relied on immunoSEQ multiplex PCR, and the TCRdb table lists in-frame clones only, not all of them. This sample has some 120,000 clones, with 90% to 95% found just once. The study used thymus tissue resected during corrective heart surgery. Donation was from healthy Finnish infants who were having corrective surgery that addressed congenital heart defects. As for this clone: Its antigen is unidentified.

The chain combines TRBV4-1 with TRBJ1-1, with D maybe TRBD1 (5 bases). The origin of this receptor is a boy younger than two with a congenital heart defect but otherwise immunologically healthy. Sequenced: thymus tissue. CDR3 loop: CASSRSRVNTEAFF. Here the CDR3 DNA reads TGCGCCAGCAGCCGATCCAGGGTGAACACTGAAGCTTTCTTT.